The 14 T cell receptor beta chains below were found in one sample sequenced in a study of blood T cell repertoires in COVID-19. Only in-frame clones appear in the TCRdb table, and some are missing; sequencing was by immunoSEQ multiplex PCR. The table records approximately 280,000 clones, roughly 90% of them present only once. The material sequenced was peripheral blood. The receptors derive from a man in his forties or fifties with acute or convalescent COVID-19.

This chain joins TRBV7-2 and TRBJ2-3; 8 bases are shared with TRBD2. The CDR3 is 15 residues long. Germline assignment: CDR1 SGHTA and CDR2 FQGNSA. Unmatched junction bases numbered 4, after V lost 1 base and J lost 4 bases. CDR3 in DNA: TGTGCCAGCAGCTTAGGAGCGGGGGCACCAGATACGCAGTATTTT. This encodes CASSLGAGAPDTQYF.

This chain joins TRBV19 and TRBJ1-4; D unresolved. Trimming left V 5 bases short and J 4 bases short, with 17 bases between. Germline V gene lookup returns CDR1 LNHDA and CDR2 SQIVND (reference sequence). The CDR3 is made up of 16 amino acids. The CDR3 spells CASSSPSRGGNEKLFF. The CDR3 coding sequence is TGTGCCAGTAGTTCACCTTCACGAGGCGGTAATGAAAAACTGTTTTTT.

This clone was seen a single time. For the CDR3, the DNA is TGTGCCAGCAGCCGGGGGAATCAGGGTCGGAATATCTACGAGCAGTACTTC. Translation: CASSRGNQGRNIYEQYF. V is TRBV5-5 and J is TRBJ2-7; D might be TRBD2 (6 bases). V lost 4 bases to trimming and J lost 3 bases, with 23 bases between them. Germline CDR1 and CDR2: SGHKS and YYEKEE (reference sequence). The CDR3 consists of 17 residues.

The J gene is TRBJ1-1, the V gene TRBV5-1; D might be TRBD1 (6 bases). V shed 4 bases and J shed 4 bases, with 17 bases lying between them. In germline, CDR1 is SGHRS, CDR2 YFSETQ. This CDR3 has 15 amino acids. This chain's CDR3 is CASSLHLTGTTEAFF. CDR3 sequence (DNA): TGCGCCAGCAGCCTACACCTCACAGGGACCACTGAAGCTTTCTTT.

The gene calls are TRBV24-1 and TRBJ1-2; TRBD1 aligns across 8 bases. The CDR3 length is 16 residues. The trim removed 4 bases at V and 8 bases at J, leaving 14 bases unmatched. In germline, CDR1 is KGHDR, CDR2 SFDVKD. The CDR3 loop is CATSERLDRGRYGYTF. CDR3 in DNA: TGTGCCACCAGTGAGCGCCTAGACAGGGGACGTTACGGCTACACCTTC.

The genes are TRBV7-7 and TRBJ1-5; a possible D gene is TRBD1 (6 bases). The CDR3 has 17 amino acids. Germline V CDR1 and CDR2: SSHAT, FNYEAQ (reference sequence). The ends were cut back, 5 bases at V and 3 bases at J, with 20 bases in the middle. DNA for the CDR3: TGTGCCAGCAGCCCGCCGGGCCCAGGGGCTTACAATCAGCCCCAGCATTTT. Its translation: CASSPPGPGAYNQPQHF.

The genes are TRBV5-6 and TRBJ2-1, with D perhaps TRBD1 (8 bases). Trimming took 1 base from V and 6 from J, leaving 17 bases between them. The CDR3 loop spans 16 amino acids. CDR1 is SGHDT, CDR2 YYEEEE, per germline. As DNA, the CDR3 is TGTGCCAGCAGCTTGCCGCCGGACAGGGAGGGCAATGAGCAGTTCTTC. As protein: CASSLPPDREGNEQFF.

The chain has TRBV19 and TRBJ1-3, with D unresolved. CDR3 length equals 15 residues. The V gene's germline CDR1 is LNHDA and CDR2 SQIVND (reference sequence). The V end lost 3 bases, the J end lost 0 bases, and 9 bases lay between the germline ends. The chain's CDR3 is CASSMLLNSGNTIYF. The DNA of the CDR3 is TGTGCCAGTAGTATGTTACTGAACTCTGGAAACACCATATATTTT.

The chain couples TRBV21-1 to TRBJ2-7; the table's D gene call, TRBD1, was not cross checked with the DNA. TRBV21-1 is a pseudogene locus. The CDR3 sequence is 15 residues long. This CDR3 reads CASSKEKGNSYEQYF. In DNA form, the CDR3 reads TGTGCCAGCAGCAAAGAGAAGGGGAACAGCTACGAGCAGTACTTC.

The chain is built from TRBV11-2 and TRBJ2-1, with 7 bases fitting TRBD1. The CDR3 length is 13 residues. From germline, CDR1 is SGHAT and CDR2 FQNNGV. V was pared by 5 bases and J by 5 bases, with 3 bases of the junction left unmatched. The CDR3 DNA reads as TGTGCCAGCAGCAGGGACAGACACAATGAGCAGTTCTTC. Protein sequence: CASSRDRHNEQFF.

The rearrangement links TRBV19 to TRBJ1-2; TRBD1 matches 8 bases. With 4 bases clipped from V and 4 bases from J, the junction kept 17 bases outside the gene matches. This CDR3 is built from 18 residues. CDR1 and CDR2 from the germline V gene are LNHDA and SQIVND (reference sequence). Written as DNA, the CDR3 is TGTGCCAGTAGTACGACCGGGTATCAGGGGGCAATAAGCTATGGCTACACCTTC. It is translated as CASSTTGYQGAISYGYTF. Based on the CDR3 plus reference TRBV19 and TRBJ1-2, the full variable domain is DGGITQSPKYLFRKEGQNVTLSCEQNLNHDAMYWYRQDPGQGLRLIYYSQIVNDFQKGDIAEGYSVSREKKESFPLTVTSAQKNPTAFYLCASSTTGYQGAISYGYTFGSGTRLTVV.

This sequence joins TRBV29-1 and TRBJ1-4, with 7 bases lining up with TRBD1. Germline loops: CDR1 SQVTM, CDR2 ANQGSEA. CDR3 length: 13 amino acids. The V segment lost 7 bases and the J segment 7 bases; nucleotides outside the gene matches: 9. The CDR3 is CSGTGQAGEKLFF. CDR3 sequence (DNA): TGCAGCGGGACAGGACAGGCGGGTGAAAAACTGTTTTTT.

This sequence joins TRBV5-4 and TRBJ1-2, with TRBD1 matching 8 bases. The CDR3 has 13 amino acids. The germline CDR1 and CDR2 sequences are SGHNT and YYREEE (reference sequence). V trimming: 3 bases; J trimming: 8 bases; junction bases outside the gene matches: 6. CDR3 DNA sequence: TGTGCCAGCAGCTATCAGGGGGCAGAGGGCTACACCTTC. Protein product: CASSYQGAEGYTF. The full variable domain, in which reference TRBV5-4 and TRBJ1-2 provide the parts outside the CDR3, is ETGVTQSPTHLIKTRGQQVTLRCSSQSGHNTVSWYQQALGQGPQFIFQYYREEENGRGNFPPRFSGLQFPNYSSELNVNALELDDSALYLCASSYQGAEGYTFGSGTRLTVV.

The chain couples TRBV2 to TRBJ2-2; TRBD1 matches at 8 bases. J lost 5 bases, V lost 6 bases, and 8 bases had no gene match. The CDR3 is 15 amino acids. Germline-derived CDR1 and CDR2 are SNHLY and FYNNEI. CDR3 in amino acids: CASSRGQGGTGELFF. The CDR3 nucleotides read TGTGCCAGCAGCAGAGGACAGGGAGGAACCGGGGAGCTGTTTTTT.